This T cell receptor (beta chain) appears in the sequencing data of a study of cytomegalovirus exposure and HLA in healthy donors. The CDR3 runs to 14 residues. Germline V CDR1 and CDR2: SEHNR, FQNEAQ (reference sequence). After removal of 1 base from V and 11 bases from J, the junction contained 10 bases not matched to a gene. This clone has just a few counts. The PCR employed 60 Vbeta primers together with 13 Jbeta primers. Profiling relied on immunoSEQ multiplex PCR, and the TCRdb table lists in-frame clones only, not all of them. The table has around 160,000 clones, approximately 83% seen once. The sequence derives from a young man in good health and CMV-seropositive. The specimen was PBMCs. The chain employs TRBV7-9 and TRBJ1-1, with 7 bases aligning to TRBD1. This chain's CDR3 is CASSLVSRGQTAFF. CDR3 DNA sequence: TGTGCCAGCAGCTTAGTGTCAAGGGGACAGACGGCTTTCTTT.